This entry is about one T cell receptor beta chain. Germline V gives CDR1 MNHEY, CDR2 SVGAGI. This CDR3 comprises 15 residues. The V gene end was trimmed by 7 bases and the J gene end by 7 bases; junction bases not matched to a gene: 13. The data are from a study of blood T cell repertoires in COVID-19. Study overall: The United States, Italy and Spain provided the acute and convalescent COVID-19 samples. From T cells, B-cell-depleted T cells, or PBMCs came the material, which was cDNA or gDNA.

In the study's own analysis: Scientists estimated how many nucleated cells there were by amplifying reference gene primers. Repertoires were generated with immunoSEQ multiplex PCR, while TCRdb's copy carries only in-frame clones and drops some. From that table come the V and J calls and clone size; the DNA was used to work out D and trimming. Found here are about 120,000 clones, around 77% of them singletons; the top ten hold approximately 16%. V usage is TRBV6-5 and J usage is TRBJ2-1, with 7 bases aligning to TRBD1. The sequence was collected from a man in his fifties or sixties with active or convalescent COVID-19. Material for sequencing was peripheral blood. The CDR3 DNA reads TGTGCCAGCAACTCCGGGACAGACTTCCTAAATGAGCAGTTCTTC. This encodes CASNSGTDFLNEQFF.